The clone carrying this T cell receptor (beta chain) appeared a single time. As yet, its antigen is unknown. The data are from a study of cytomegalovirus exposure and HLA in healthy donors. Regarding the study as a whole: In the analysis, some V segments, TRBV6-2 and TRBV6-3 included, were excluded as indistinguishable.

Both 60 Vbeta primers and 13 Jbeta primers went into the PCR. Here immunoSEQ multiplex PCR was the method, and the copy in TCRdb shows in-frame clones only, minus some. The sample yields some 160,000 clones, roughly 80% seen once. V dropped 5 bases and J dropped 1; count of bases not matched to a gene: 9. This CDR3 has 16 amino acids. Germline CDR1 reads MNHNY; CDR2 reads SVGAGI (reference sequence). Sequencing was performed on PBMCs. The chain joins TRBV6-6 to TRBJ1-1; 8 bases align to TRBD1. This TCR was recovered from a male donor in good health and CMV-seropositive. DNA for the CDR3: TGTGCCAGCAGTAATCCAAGGGGACAGGAGAACACTGAAGCTTTCTTT. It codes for CASSNPRGQENTEAFF.